Presented here are 28 T cell receptor beta chains from one specimen sequenced in a study of vaccination and CD4 T cells after COVID-19. Noted treatment: approximately nine-day PBMC culture with coronavirus spike peptide pools or control peptides (ViraFEST assay). The study sequenced cultured CD4+ T cell DNA using the Oncomine TCR Beta short-read assay. One entry per CDR3 protein results from TCRdb running MiXCR on the PCR reads. The profile shows tens of thousands of distinct CDR3 sequences, 67% of them singletons. Their cognate antigens are unknown. The sample consisted of CD4+ T cells from blood, cultured in vitro, taken after SARS-CoV-2 vaccination. These receptors were obtained from a human donor who received a COVID-19 vaccine.

This clonotype was observed a few times. The rearrangement joins TRBV6-1 to TRBJ1-6; no definite D call. This CDR3 has 11 residues. V lost 6 bases to trimming and J lost 12 bases, with 9 bases between them. The germline CDR1 and CDR2 sequences are MNHNS and SASEGT. CDR3 bases: TGTGCCAGCAGACTCACCGTACCCCTCCACTTT. This codes for CASRLTVPLHF.

The CDR3 is CSAQIARAGGYEQYF. In nucleotides, the CDR3 is TGCAGTGCTCAGATTGCCAGGGCAGGGGGCTACGAGCAGTACTTC. This chain links TRBV20-1 with TRBJ2-7; 7 positions match TRBD1. V dropped 5 bases and J dropped 3; count of bases not matched to a gene: 13. The CDR3 covers 15 residues. Germline V gives CDR1 DFQATT, CDR2 SNEGSKA (reference sequence).

This chain uses TRBV3-1 with TRBJ1-2; TRBD1 aligns across 10 bases. Germline CDR1 LGHDT, CDR2 YNNKEL (reference sequence). The J segment lost 4 bases and the V segment lost 6 bases, leaving 5 bases of the junction unmatched. The CDR3 has 14 residues. The CDR3 sequence: CASRGTGVSYGYTF. The CDR3 DNA follows: TGTGCCAGCAGGGGGACAGGGGTCTCCTATGGCTACACCTTC.

This rearrangement joins TRBV7-9 to TRBJ2-7; the match to TRBD2 covers 12 bases. V dropped 5 bases and J dropped 4; count of bases not matched to a gene: 6. The germline CDR1 and CDR2 sequences are SEHNR and FQNEAQ (reference sequence). The CDR3 is 15 residues long. For the CDR3, the DNA is TGTGCCAGCAGCCTTCGGACTAGCGGGGCGTACGAGCAGTACTTC. Its translation is CASSLRTSGAYEQYF.

This chain joins TRBV20-1 and TRBJ2-7; D unclear. Germline loops: CDR1 DFQATT, CDR2 SNEGSKA (reference sequence). V was trimmed by 5 bases and J by 3 bases, leaving 11 bases between them. The CDR3 is made up of 12 amino acids. The CDR3 sequence is CSARRTNYEQYF. For the CDR3, the DNA is TGCAGTGCTCGACGGACGAACTACGAGCAGTACTTC.

The V and J genes are TRBV20-1 and TRBJ2-2; TRBD1 matches 7 bases. J gave up 4 bases and V 0 bases, and 5 bases lay outside the gene matches. The germline V gene has CDR1 DFQATT and CDR2 SNEGSKA (reference sequence). The CDR3 covers 15 residues. The CDR3 is CSARDVRGTTGELFF. DNA of the CDR3: TGCAGTGCTAGAGATGTCAGGGGGACCACCGGGGAGCTGTTTTTT.

V and J are TRBV7-2 and TRBJ2-5; D may be TRBD1 (5 bases). This CDR3 is 14 amino acids long. Trimming left V 4 bases short and J 2 bases short, with 11 bases between. Germline lookup yields CDR1 SGHTA and CDR2 FQGNSA. In nucleotides, the CDR3 is TGTGCCAGCAGCTCGCAGGGCAGTCAAGAGACCCAGTACTTC. As protein: CASSSQGSQETQYF.

The genes are TRBV20-1 and TRBJ1-6, with TRBD1 as a possible D gene (5 bases). This CDR3 comprises 17 residues. Germline-derived CDR1 and CDR2 are DFQATT and SNEGSKA (reference sequence). V was pared by 1 base and J by 4 bases, with 17 bases between. The CDR3 protein is CSARGRPGRGYNSPLHF. The CDR3 DNA is TGCAGTGCTAGAGGCCGGCCGGGACGGGGATATAATTCACCCCTCCACTTT.

The V call is TRBV11-3, the J call TRBJ2-3; TRBD2 aligns across 8 bases. Germline values: CDR1 SGHNT, CDR2 YENEEA. This CDR3 comprises 16 residues. The trim removed 5 bases at V and 4 bases at J, leaving 11 bases unmatched. DNA of the CDR3: TGTGCCAGCAGCCCCCCCCGGGGGGGGTTGGCAGATACGCAGTATTTT. As protein: CASSPPRGGLADTQYF.

J is TRBJ1-5 and V is TRBV6-1; maybe TRBD1 (6 bases). The V end lost 6 bases, the J end lost 7 bases, and 16 bases lay between the germline ends. The germline V gene has CDR1 MNHNS and CDR2 SASEGT. This CDR3 has 14 amino acids. In DNA, the CDR3 is TGTGCCAGCAGCCTTGGGGGGCGCGGGCAGCCCCAGCATTTT. Translation: CASSLGGRGQPQHF.

The V and J genes are TRBV29-1 and TRBJ1-2; 8 positions agree with TRBD1. The CDR3 totals 12 residues. Germline V gene data show CDR1 as SQVTM and CDR2 as ANQGSEA. The junction had 11 bases not matched to a gene; V was cut back by 6 bases and J by 11 bases. For the CDR3, the DNA is TGCAGCGTCGACATCGCCCAGGGGGCGTACACCTTC. Amino acid sequence: CSVDIAQGAYTF.

This clonotype was picked up a small number of times. The rearrangement links TRBV19 to TRBJ2-3; possibly TRBD1 for D (5 bases). With 1 base removed from V and 2 bases from J, the gap between germline ends came to 10 bases. The CDR3 is made up of 15 amino acids. Germline values: CDR1 LNHDA, CDR2 SQIVND (reference sequence). In DNA form, the CDR3 reads TGTGCCAGTAGTATAGTGGGTGGGGCCACAGATACGCAGTATTTT. Translation gives CASSIVGGATDTQYF.

This rearrangement joins TRBV19 to TRBJ1-2; D may be TRBD1 (6 bases). The CDR3 has 13 residues. Trimming removed 5 bases at V and 7 bases at J, with 14 bases between. CDR1 and CDR2 from the germline V gene are LNHDA and SQIVND (reference sequence). The CDR3 nucleotides read TGTGCCAGTAGTCCGGGACAAAGTCGTGGCTACACCTTC. It specifies CASSPGQSRGYTF. Using reference TRBV19 and TRBJ1-2 for the parts outside the CDR3, the full variable domain is DGGITQSPKYLFRKEGQNVTLSCEQNLNHDAMYWYRQDPGQGLRLIYYSQIVNDFQKGDIAEGYSVSREKKESFPLTVTSAQKNPTAFYLCASSPGQSRGYTFGSGTRLTVV.

This chain connects TRBV7-9 to TRBJ2-2; TRBD1 matches 7 bases. V was pared by 2 bases and J by 8 bases, with 14 bases of the junction left unmatched. The CDR3 runs to 17 residues. Germline V gives CDR1 SEHNR, CDR2 FQNEAQ (reference sequence). In DNA form, the CDR3 reads TGTGCCAGCAGCTTACTTCCCGGACAGGTCGTTCTGGGGGAGCTGTTTTTT. Protein product: CASSLLPGQVVLGELFF.

This clonotype turned up a few times. This CDR3 reads CASSRTATTYEQYF. In nucleotides, the CDR3 is TGTGCCAGTAGTAGGACAGCTACTACCTACGAGCAGTACTTC. The chain recombines TRBV19 with TRBJ2-7; tentatively, D is TRBD1 (6 bases). Trimming took off 4 bases at V and 2 bases at J, with 12 bases between the two ends. The CDR3 length is 14 residues. Germline V gene data show CDR1 as LNHDA and CDR2 as SQIVND (reference sequence).

The V and J genes are TRBV30 and TRBJ1-4; D unclear. This CDR3 is 14 amino acids long. The V and J ends lost 2 bases and 7 bases respectively, with 14 bases between them. Germline V gene data show CDR1 as GTSNPN and CDR2 as SVGIG (reference sequence). The CDR3 bases are TGTGCCTGGAGTCCTGGTGAGTTAGGTGAAAAACTGTTTTTT. Encoded protein: CAWSPGELGEKLFF.

This clonotype occurred a few times. DNA of the CDR3: TGTGCCAGCAGCTTAGCGCCCGACAGGGGAGGAGGCTACACCTTC. This translates into CASSLAPDRGGGYTF. V usage is TRBV7-2 and J usage is TRBJ1-2; the match to TRBD1 covers 8 bases. Per germline, CDR1 SGHTA and CDR2 FQGNSA. V gave up 0 bases and J gave up 8 bases; unmatched junction bases: 8. This CDR3 is built from 15 residues.

This clonotype is medium-sized by share. This sequence joins TRBV15 and TRBJ2-2; perhaps D is TRBD1 or TRBD2 (6 bases each). This CDR3 comprises 17 residues. V lost 3 bases to trimming and J lost 6 bases, with 20 bases between them. Germline loops: CDR1 LNHNV, CDR2 YYDKDF (reference sequence). This chain's CDR3 is CATSSHDRGARAGELFF. The CDR3 nucleotides read TGTGCCACCAGCAGCCACGATAGGGGGGCGAGGGCCGGGGAGCTGTTTTTT.

Worth noting for this clonotype: At one boundary the junction diverges from the germline segment, which might be a read error. V usage is TRBV7-2 and J usage is TRBJ2-2, with TRBD1 matching 10 bases. The CDR3 has 16 residues. CDR1 SGHTA and CDR2 FQGNSA come from the germline V gene. CDR3 sequence: CASNLRTGGYTGELFF. The CDR3 DNA follows: TGTGCCAGCAACTTAAGGACAGGGGGTTACACCGGGGAGCTGTTTTTT.

The chain links TRBV29-1 to TRBJ1-6, with D possibly TRBD1 on 5 matching bases. The CDR3 runs 13 residues. V was trimmed by 4 bases and J by 5 bases, leaving 9 bases between them. Germline V gene sequence: CDR1 SQVTM, CDR2 ANQGSEA. CDR3: CSVGAGNNSPLHF. CDR3 nucleotides: TGCAGCGTTGGGGCAGGGAATAATTCACCCCTCCACTTT.

V is TRBV27 and J is TRBJ1-2; tentative D call: TRBD1 (6 bases). CDR1 is MNHEY, CDR2 SMNVEV, per germline (reference sequence). The CDR3 has 14 residues. Trimming pared 6 bases from V and 4 bases from J, leaving 15 bases between. The CDR3 protein is CASRNSGGFYGYTF. As DNA, the CDR3 is TGTGCCAGCAGGAACTCGGGGGGCTTCTATGGCTACACCTTC.

J is TRBJ2-6 and V is TRBV12-3 or TRBV12-4; D gene ambiguous. CDR3 length equals 13 residues. V was shortened by 7 bases and J by 0 bases, with 4 bases between the two germline ends. CDR3 sequence reads: CASNLSGANVLTF. Written as DNA, the CDR3 is TGTGCCAGCAACCTCTCTGGGGCCAACGTCCTGACTTTC.

The genes are TRBV7-2 and TRBJ2-3, with 16 bases identical to TRBD2. V trimming: 5 bases; J trimming: 1 base; junction bases outside the gene matches: 9. This CDR3 has 19 residues. Germline loops: CDR1 SGHTA, CDR2 FQGNSA. The CDR3 region is CASSRKGTSGGVGTDTQYF. In DNA form, the CDR3 reads TGTGCCAGCAGCCGAAAAGGGACTAGCGGGGGGGTGGGCACAGATACGCAGTATTTT.

The CDR3 region is CASSLPTGTYGYTF. The CDR3 bases are TGTGCCAGCAGCTTACCGACAGGGACCTATGGCTACACCTTC. The chain combines TRBV7-9 with TRBJ1-2; 7 bases match TRBD1. With 2 bases clipped from V and 4 bases from J, the junction kept 4 bases outside the gene matches. CDR3 length: 14 residues. The germline CDR1 and CDR2 sequences are SEHNR and FQNEAQ (reference sequence).

The gene calls are TRBV24-1 and TRBJ2-3; TRBD1 matches 9 bases. Per germline, CDR1 KGHDR and CDR2 SFDVKD. V was clipped by 3 bases and J by 1 base; unmatched bases: 10. The CDR3 sequence is 18 residues long. The CDR3 reads CATSDPYPGTGRTDTQYF. For the CDR3, the DNA is TGTGCCACCAGTGATCCATACCCCGGGACAGGGCGCACAGATACGCAGTATTTT.

This chain uses TRBV20-1 with TRBJ1-5, with D hard to call. This CDR3 region has 14 residues. Germline V gives CDR1 DFQATT, CDR2 SNEGSKA (reference sequence). Trimming took off 3 bases at V and 2 bases at J, with 11 bases between the two ends. CDR3 in DNA: TGCAGTGCTAGCCGAGAATCCGGCAATCAGCCCCAGCATTTT. Protein product: CSASRESGNQPQHF.

V and J are TRBV24-1 and TRBJ2-5; 8 bases are shared with TRBD1. Germline trimming cut 4 bases from V and 8 bases from J; bases unmatched to any gene: 11. In germline, CDR1 is KGHDR, CDR2 SFDVKD. This CDR3 is 15 amino acids long. The CDR3 DNA reads as TGTGCCACCAGTGAACCGACAGGGGACGGGGGTACCCAGTACTTC. Amino acid sequence: CATSEPTGDGGTQYF.

The rearrangement links TRBV25-1 to TRBJ1-2, with TRBD1 as a possible D gene (5 bases). The CDR3 extends over 14 amino acids. From germline, CDR1 is MGHDK and CDR2 SYGVNS. V lost 0 bases and J lost 2, with 7 bases in between. In nucleotides, the CDR3 is TGTGCCAGCAGTGAATACAGGGAAAACTATGGCTACACCTTC. This sequence encodes CASSEYRENYGYTF.